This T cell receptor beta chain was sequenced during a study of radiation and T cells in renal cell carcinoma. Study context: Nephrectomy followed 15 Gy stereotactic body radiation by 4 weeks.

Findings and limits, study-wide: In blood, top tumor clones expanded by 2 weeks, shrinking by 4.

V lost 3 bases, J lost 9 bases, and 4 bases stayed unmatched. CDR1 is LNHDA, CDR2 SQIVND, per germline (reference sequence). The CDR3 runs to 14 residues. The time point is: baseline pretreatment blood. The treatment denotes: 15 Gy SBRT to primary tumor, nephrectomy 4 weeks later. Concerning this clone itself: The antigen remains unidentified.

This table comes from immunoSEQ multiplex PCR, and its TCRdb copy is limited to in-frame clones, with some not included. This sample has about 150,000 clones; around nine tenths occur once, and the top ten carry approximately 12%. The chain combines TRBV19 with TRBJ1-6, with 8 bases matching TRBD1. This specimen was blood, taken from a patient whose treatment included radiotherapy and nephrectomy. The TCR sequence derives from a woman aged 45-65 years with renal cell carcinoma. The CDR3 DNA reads TGTGCCAGTAGTATCGACAGGGGTCGTTCACCCCTCCACTTT. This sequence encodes CASSIDRGRSPLHF.